This entry features one T cell receptor (beta chain) sequence. The antigen remains unidentified. The data originate from a study of CD8+ T cells in alopecia areata. Study-wide results and limits: The presence of one nonresponder keeps the tie between baseline CD8+ expansion and response uncertain. Among the top 100, expanded CD8+ clones, as well as scalp clonality, were significantly decreased by tofacitinib.

Sequencing templates came from extracted RNA that was reverse transcribed into cDNA. Sequenced by immunoSEQ multiplex PCR; TCRdb stores in-frame clones only, minus some. The sample carries about 100,000 clones, roughly 47% recorded once. Indicated treatment: oral pan-JAK inhibitor, 5-10 mg twice daily. From alopecia areata patients, lesional scalp punch biopsies and peripheral blood were collected. V was clipped by 4 bases and J by 7 bases, with 19 bases between them. Germline V gene data show CDR1 as MNHEY and CDR2 as SMNVEV (reference sequence). The CDR3 spans 15 residues. The V gene is TRBV27, the J gene TRBJ2-5; TRBD2 might be the D (5 bases). The sequenced sample was CD8+ T cells sorted from blood, obtained at week 24, from a patient treated with tofacitinib. This receptor was taken from a human donor with alopecia areata. The CDR3 region is CASSSQPGGEGTQYF. DNA for the CDR3: TGTGCCAGCAGTTCCCAACCAGGAGGTGAAGGGACCCAGTACTTC.